This TCR beta chain stems from a study of CD8 T cells in ankylosing spondylitis. Study-wide results and limits: Earlier studies detected some motif variants in reactive arthritis synovial fluid and blood. For ankylosing spondylitis blood, a TCR beta motif of 7 or 8 highly homologous variants appeared characteristic. Disease-linked clones reportedly showed significant enrichment in matched ankylosing spondylitis synovial fluid.

As regards this clonotype: Its antigen remains unidentified.

Germline lookup yields CDR1 MGHRA and CDR2 YSYEKL. Trimming cost V 1 base and J 5 bases, with 20 bases left between them. The CDR3 is 17 amino acids. By quantitative 5'-RACE with molecular barcodes, the TCR beta libraries were made. TCRdb re-derived calls from the 5' RACE reads in MiXCR, one entry per CDR3 protein. The data show 150,000 to 200,000 distinct CDR3 sequences, with around 16% seen just once and about 7.8% held by the top ten. The clonotype originates from a male donor with ankylosing spondylitis or in good health (not recorded which). Sequencing input: blood, either unsorted or a sorted T cell fraction (not recorded which). The chain recombines TRBV4-1 with TRBJ1-1, with no clear D. For the CDR3, the DNA is TGCGCCAGCAGCCAAGTTCCAAGGTCGGAGTTGAGGACTGAAGCTTTCTTT. Translation gives CASSQVPRSELRTEAFF.